The clone carrying this T cell receptor (beta chain) was seen a few times. This sample was included in a study of blood T cell repertoires in COVID-19. At the level of the study: T cells, B-cell-depleted T cells, or PBMCs supplied cDNA or gDNA.

Cohorts were assigned according to the clinical history that participants reported. The recovered donors of Cohort 3 showed two negative PCRs, clearance, or symptom resolution. The germline V gene encodes CDR1 LNHNV and CDR2 YYDKDF (reference sequence). This CDR3 contains 16 residues. The ends lost 2 bases at V and 6 bases at J; junction bases unmatched: 5. Repertoires were generated with immunoSEQ multiplex PCR, while TCRdb's copy carries only in-frame clones and drops some. The table includes about 480,000 clones, approximately 90% detected once. The sequenced sample consisted of PBMCs or T cells enriched from blood (not recorded which). The TCR originated in a woman in her forties who had recovered from COVID-19. The chain carries TRBV15 and TRBJ1-6; 9 positions match TRBD1. The CDR3 DNA reads as TGTGCCACCAGCAGACTTACAGGGGGCGGTAATTCACCCCTCCACTTT. It encodes CATSRLTGGGNSPLHF. The full variable domain, its missing parts supplied by reference TRBV15 and TRBJ1-6, is DAMVIQNPRYQVTQFGKPVTLSCSQTLNHNVMYWYQQKSSQAPKLLFHYYDKDFNNEADTPDNFQSRRPNTSFCFLDIRSPGLGDTAMYLCATSRLTGGGNSPLHFGNGTRLTVT.